This T cell receptor beta chain was observed in a study of chemoradiotherapy in HPV16-positive cancers. The repertoire was sequenced with immunoSEQ multiplex PCR; TCRdb's copy has only in-frame clones and lacks some. The table shows 14,000 or so clones, with about two thirds occurring only once. This clone turned up a few times. The CDR3 loop spans 13 amino acids. CDR1 and CDR2 (germline): GTSNPN, SVGIG (reference sequence). Trimming cost V 4 bases and J 1 base, with 8 bases left between them. This material was acquired from a patient who underwent chemoradiotherapy. This chain uses TRBV30 with TRBJ1-5, with D hard to call. The sequence was obtained from a human donor with HPV-associated anogenital cancer. CDR3 sequence (DNA): TGTGCCTGGAATTTCGGAAGCAATCAGCCCCAGCATTTT. Its translation is CAWNFGSNQPQHF.